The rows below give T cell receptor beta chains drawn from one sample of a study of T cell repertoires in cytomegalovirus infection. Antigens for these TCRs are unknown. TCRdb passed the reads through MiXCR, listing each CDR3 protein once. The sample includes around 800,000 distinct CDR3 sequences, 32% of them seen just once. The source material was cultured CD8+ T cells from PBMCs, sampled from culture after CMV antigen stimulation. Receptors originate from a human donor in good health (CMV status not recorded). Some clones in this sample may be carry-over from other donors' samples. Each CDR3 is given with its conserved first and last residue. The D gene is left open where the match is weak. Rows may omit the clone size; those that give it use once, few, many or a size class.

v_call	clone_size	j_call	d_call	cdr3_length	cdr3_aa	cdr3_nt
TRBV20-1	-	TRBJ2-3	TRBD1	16	CSAKHSDRAGPDMQYF	TGCAGTGCTAAACATTCCGACAGGGCCGGACCAGATATGCAGTATTTT
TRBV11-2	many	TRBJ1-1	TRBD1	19	CASSLDALSGQGMNTEAFF	TGTGCCAGCAGCTTAGATGCCCTATCTGGACAGGGAATGAACACTGAAGCTTTCTTT
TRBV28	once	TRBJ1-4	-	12	CATHRFGEKLFF	TGTGCCACCCACCGCTTTGGTGAAAAACTGTTTTTT
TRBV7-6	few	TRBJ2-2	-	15	CASSPGSGFNGELFF	TGTGCCAGCAGCCCAGGCAGCGGGTTTAACGGGGAGCTGTTTTTT
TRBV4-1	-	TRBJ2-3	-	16	CASSELTGISTDTQYF	TGCGCCAGCAGCGAACTTACAGGGATAAGCACAGATACGCAGTATTTT
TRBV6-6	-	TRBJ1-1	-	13	CASRGTGPTEAFF	TGTGCCAGCAGGGGTACAGGGCCCACTGAAGCTTTCTTT
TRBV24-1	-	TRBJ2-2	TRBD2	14	CATSIGGRTGELFF	TGTGCCACCAGTATCGGGGGGAGAACCGGGGAGCTGTTTTTT
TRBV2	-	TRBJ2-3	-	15	CASKGGHLSTDTQYF	TGTGCCAGCAAGGGGGGCCACCTTAGCACAGATACGCAGTATTTT
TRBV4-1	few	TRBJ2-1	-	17	CASSQAHDTVSYNEQFF	TGCGCCAGCAGCCAAGCTCACGACACTGTCTCCTACAATGAGCAGTTCTTC
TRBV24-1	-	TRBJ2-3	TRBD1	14	CATEGADSTDTQYF	TGTGCCACCGAGGGGGCCGACAGCACAGATACGCAGTATTTT
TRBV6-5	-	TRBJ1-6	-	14	CVSRPSSYNSPLHF	TGTGTCAGCAGACCGAGCTCCTATAATTCACCCCTCCACTTT
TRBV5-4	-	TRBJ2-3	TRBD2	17	CANSPAPSGGFTDTQYF	TGTGCCAACAGCCCCGCCCCTAGCGGGGGGTTCACAGATACGCAGTATTTT
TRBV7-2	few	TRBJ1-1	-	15	CASSSNSRLNTEAFF	TGTGCCAGCAGCTCGAATTCTAGGTTGAACACTGAAGCTTTCTTT
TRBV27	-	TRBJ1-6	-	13	CASSWSDNSPLHF	TGTGCCAGCAGTTGGTCAGACAATTCACCCCTCCACTTT
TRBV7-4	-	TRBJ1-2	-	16	CASSGTGPPFRYGYTF	TGTGCCAGCAGTGGAACCGGGCCCCCGTTTCGGTATGGCTACACCTTC
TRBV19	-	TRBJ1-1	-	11	CASTYGTEAFF	TGTGCCAGCACTTATGGCACTGAAGCTTTCTTT
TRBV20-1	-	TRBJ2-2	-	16	CSARSVSIKNTGELFF	TGCAGTGCTAGATCCGTCTCGATCAAGAACACCGGGGAGCTGTTTTTT
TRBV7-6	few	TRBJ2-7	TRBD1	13	CASQKGANYEQYF	TGTGCCAGTCAGAAGGGGGCTAACTACGAGCAGTACTTC
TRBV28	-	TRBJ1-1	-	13	CASSSGYATEAFF	TGTGCCAGCAGCTCAGGGTACGCCACTGAAGCTTTCTTT
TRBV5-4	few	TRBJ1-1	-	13	CASSLVPPAEAFF	TGTGCCAGCAGCTTGGTACCTCCTGCTGAAGCTTTCTTT
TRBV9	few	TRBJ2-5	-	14	CASSRSDSQETQYF	TGTGCCAGCAGCCGATCCGACAGCCAAGAGACCCAGTACTTC
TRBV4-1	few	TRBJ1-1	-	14	CASSSQRGDTEAFF	TGCGCCAGCAGCTCTCAAAGGGGTGACACTGAAGCTTTCTTT
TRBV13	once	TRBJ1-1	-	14	CASSLDRSSPEAFF	TGTGCCAGCAGCTTAGACAGGTCCTCCCCTGAAGCTTTCTTT
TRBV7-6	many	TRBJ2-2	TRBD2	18	CASSLPHGLAGDTGELFF	TGTGCCAGCAGCTTACCCCACGGACTAGCGGGGGACACCGGGGAGCTGTTTTTT
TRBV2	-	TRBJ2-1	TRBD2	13	CATDLGGAREQFF	TGTGCCACCGACCTGGGAGGGGCTCGGGAGCAGTTCTTC